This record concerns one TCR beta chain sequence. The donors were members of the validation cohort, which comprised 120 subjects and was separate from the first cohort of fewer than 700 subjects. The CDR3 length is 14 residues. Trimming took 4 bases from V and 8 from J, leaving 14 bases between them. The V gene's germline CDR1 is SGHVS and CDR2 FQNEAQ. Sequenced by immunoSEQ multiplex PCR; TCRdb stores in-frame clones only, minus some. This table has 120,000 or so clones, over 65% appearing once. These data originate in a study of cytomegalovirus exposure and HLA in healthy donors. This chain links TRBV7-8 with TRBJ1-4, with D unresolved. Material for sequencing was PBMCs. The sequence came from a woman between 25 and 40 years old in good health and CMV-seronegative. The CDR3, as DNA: TGTGCCAGCAGCTCGAGAGGCCAAGAGGAAAAACTGTTTTTT. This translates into CASSSRGQEEKLFF.